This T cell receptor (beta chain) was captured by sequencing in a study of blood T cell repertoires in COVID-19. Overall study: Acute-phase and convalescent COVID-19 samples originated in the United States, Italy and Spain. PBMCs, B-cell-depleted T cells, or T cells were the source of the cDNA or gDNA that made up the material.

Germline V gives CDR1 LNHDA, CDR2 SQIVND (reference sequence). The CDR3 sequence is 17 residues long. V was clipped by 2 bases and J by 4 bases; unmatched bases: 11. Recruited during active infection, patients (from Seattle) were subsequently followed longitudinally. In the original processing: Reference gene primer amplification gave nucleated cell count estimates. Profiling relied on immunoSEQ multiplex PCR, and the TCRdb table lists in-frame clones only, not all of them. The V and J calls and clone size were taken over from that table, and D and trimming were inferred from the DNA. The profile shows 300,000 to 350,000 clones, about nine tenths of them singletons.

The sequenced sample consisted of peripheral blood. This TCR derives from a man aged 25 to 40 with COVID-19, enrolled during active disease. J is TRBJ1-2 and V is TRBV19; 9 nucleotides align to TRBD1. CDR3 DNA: TGTGCCAGTAGTATAAGGACCGGGACAGGGAGGATCTATGGCTACACCTTC. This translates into CASSIRTGTGRIYGYTF.